What follows are 12 T cell receptor beta chains derived from one specimen sequenced in a study of beta chain features in type 1 diabetes. The whole isolated RNA underwent reverse transcription, so sequencing captured expressed TCRB transcripts. Generated by immunoSEQ multiplex PCR, the TCRdb table keeps only in-frame clones and is missing some. The data contain 140,000 to 150,000 clones, 10% of them seen just once; the ten biggest clones take up 1% to 1.5%. Material for sequencing was naive CD4+ T cells from blood. These TCRs come from a man aged 18 to 29 in good health.

This clone was picked up a small number of times. The chain uses TRBV5-1 and TRBJ1-5; TRBD1 aligns across 8 bases. CDR1 is SGHRS and CDR2 is YFSETQ in the germline V gene. CDR3 size: 15 residues. V was pared by 0 bases and J by 1 base, with 0 bases of the junction left unmatched. The CDR3 loop reads CASSLGQGSNQPQHF. The CDR3 DNA reads as TGCGCCAGCAGCTTGGGACAGGGGAGCAATCAGCCCCAGCATTTT.

In this sample, this clone turned up a few times. V and J are TRBV30 and TRBJ1-5; 8 nucleotides match TRBD1. This CDR3 is built from 13 residues. Germline CDR1 is GTSNPN and CDR2 is SVGIG (reference sequence). V lost 2 bases and J lost 6; bases outside the gene matches: 3. The CDR3 DNA follows: TGTGCCTGGAGTACAGGGGGAGGTCAGCCCCAGCATTTT. Translation gives CAWSTGGGQPQHF.

CDR3 protein: CASSGASSGANVLTF. CDR3 nucleotides: TGTGCCAGCAGCGGAGCTAGCTCTGGGGCCAACGTCCTGACTTTC. This sequence joins TRBV9 and TRBJ2-6; no clear D. The CDR3 is made up of 15 amino acids. CDR1 SGDLS and CDR2 YYNGEE come from the germline V gene. The V end lost 3 bases, the J end lost 0 bases, and 7 bases lay between the germline ends.

The chain combines TRBV7-9 with TRBJ2-2; TRBD2 agrees at 9 bases. The V gene end was trimmed by 3 bases and the J gene end by 7 bases; junction bases not matched to a gene: 9. Looked up from germline, CDR1 is SEHNR and CDR2 is FQNEAQ (reference sequence). The CDR3 runs to 16 residues. The CDR3: CASSLRRGGLVGELFF. The CDR3, as DNA: TGTGCCAGCAGCTTGCGGCGGGGGGGCCTTGTCGGGGAGCTGTTTTTT.

This clone was observed a few times. This sequence joins TRBV29-1 and TRBJ2-1; 12 bases align to TRBD2. Germline V lookup: CDR1 SQVTM, CDR2 ANQGSEA. V shed 4 bases and J 5 bases; nucleotides not matched to a gene: 3. This CDR3 region has 14 residues. CDR3 DNA sequence: TGCAGCGTTGTCCGACTAGCGGGGGACAATGAGCAGTTCTTC. It specifies CSVVRLAGDNEQFF.

This clone has just a few counts. V gene TRBV2 combines with J gene TRBJ1-6; a possible D gene is TRBD1 (6 bases). There are 14 residues in the CDR3. Germline CDR1 and CDR2: SNHLY and FYNNEI. V lost 6 bases and J 5 bases, leaving 11 bases between the germline ends. In DNA form, the CDR3 reads TGTGCCAGCAGGGAACAGGGAAATAATTCACCCCTCCACTTT. It specifies CASREQGNNSPLHF. Full variable domain (outside the CDR3, taken from reference TRBV2 and TRBJ1-6): EPEVTQTPSHQVTQMGQEVILRCVPISNHLYFYWYRQILGQKVEFLVSFYNNEISEKSEIFDDQFSVERPDGSNFTLKIRSTKLEDSAMYFCASREQGNNSPLHFGNGTRLTVT.

The sample holds a few counts of this clone. CDR3 bases: TGTGCCAGCAGCTTAAAACCTCTAGCGGGATCCTACAATGAGCAGTTCTTC. This sequence encodes CASSLKPLAGSYNEQFF. The rearrangement links TRBV11-2 to TRBJ2-1; 9 bases are a match to TRBD2. Germline V CDR1 and CDR2: SGHAT, FQNNGV. This CDR3 is built from 17 residues. Unmatched junction bases numbered 6, after V lost 2 bases and J lost 1 base.

The V and J genes are TRBV7-9 and TRBJ1-2; no clear D gene. The germline gives CDR1 SEHNR, CDR2 FQNEAQ (reference sequence). Trimming stripped 5 bases from V and 0 bases from J, with 13 bases between. The CDR3 is 15 amino acids. DNA of the CDR3: TGTGCCAGCAGCCCTCGGGGAACGACTAACTATGGCTACACCTTC. Protein sequence: CASSPRGTTNYGYTF.

There are a few counts of this clone. V and J are TRBV4-1 and TRBJ2-1; 15 bases match TRBD2. The germline V gene has CDR1 MGHRA and CDR2 YSYEKL. CDR3 length: 18 amino acids. The V and J ends lost 1 base and 7 bases, in that order; junction bases with no gene match: 8. Here the CDR3 reads CASSQAGLAGGLRNEQFF. In DNA, the CDR3 is TGCGCCAGCAGCCAAGCAGGACTAGCGGGGGGGCTAAGGAATGAGCAGTTCTTC.

This clone was counted only a few times. This CDR3 is CASSLPAGGPGDTQYF. DNA for the CDR3: TGTGCCAGCAGCTTACCCGCGGGGGGGCCCGGAGATACGCAGTATTTT. The chain joins TRBV7-9 to TRBJ2-3, with 9 bases matching TRBD2. The CDR3 has 16 residues. Trimming removed 2 bases from V and 5 bases from J; junction bases left unmatched: 8. CDR1 and CDR2 from the germline V gene are SEHNR and FQNEAQ (reference sequence).

The chain is built from TRBV30 and TRBJ1-1; 9 bases are shared with TRBD1. With V trimmed by 4 bases and J by 4 bases, 4 bases remained unmatched. CDR3 size: 13 residues. Germline V gene lookup returns CDR1 GTSNPN and CDR2 SVGIG (reference sequence). CDR3 in DNA: TGTGCCTGGAACAGGGGGCCTGGCACTGAAGCTTTCTTT. It codes for CAWNRGPGTEAFF.

The chain has TRBV4-3 and TRBJ2-7, with 12 bases fitting TRBD1. This CDR3 region has 16 residues. Germline V gene sequence: CDR1 LGHNA, CDR2 YSLEER. Trimming at V came to 4 bases and at J to 5 bases, leaving 9 bases not matched to a gene. The CDR3 DNA sequence: TGCGCCAGCAGCCCCCAGTGGGGACAGGGGGCCCACGAGCAGTACTTC. Amino acids: CASSPQWGQGAHEQYF.